The T cell receptor (beta chain) described here comes from a study of response to subunit inactivated influenza vaccine. Study-level findings and limits: Seasonal influenza vaccination, on each occasion, was suggested by the authors to recruit few new T cells.

TCRdb redid the calling of the RT-PCR reads with MiXCR, one entry per CDR3 protein. The top ten clones hold around 6.5% of a sample with 650,000 to 800,000 distinct CDR3 sequences, approximately 15% of them seen once. Note on this clonotype: What it recognizes is unknown.

This CDR3 contains 13 residues. The ends lost 6 bases at V and 5 bases at J; junction bases unmatched: 4. The sample here was PBMCs from blood, taken about 14 days before vaccination. The chain recombines TRBV12-3 or TRBV12-4 with TRBJ2-5; TRBD1 matches at 9 bases. This sequence originates from a man aged 50 to 59 who received an inactivated influenza vaccine. DNA of the CDR3: TGTGCCAGCAGCGACAGGGGGGCGGAGACCCAGTACTTC. Amino acids: CASSDRGAETQYF.